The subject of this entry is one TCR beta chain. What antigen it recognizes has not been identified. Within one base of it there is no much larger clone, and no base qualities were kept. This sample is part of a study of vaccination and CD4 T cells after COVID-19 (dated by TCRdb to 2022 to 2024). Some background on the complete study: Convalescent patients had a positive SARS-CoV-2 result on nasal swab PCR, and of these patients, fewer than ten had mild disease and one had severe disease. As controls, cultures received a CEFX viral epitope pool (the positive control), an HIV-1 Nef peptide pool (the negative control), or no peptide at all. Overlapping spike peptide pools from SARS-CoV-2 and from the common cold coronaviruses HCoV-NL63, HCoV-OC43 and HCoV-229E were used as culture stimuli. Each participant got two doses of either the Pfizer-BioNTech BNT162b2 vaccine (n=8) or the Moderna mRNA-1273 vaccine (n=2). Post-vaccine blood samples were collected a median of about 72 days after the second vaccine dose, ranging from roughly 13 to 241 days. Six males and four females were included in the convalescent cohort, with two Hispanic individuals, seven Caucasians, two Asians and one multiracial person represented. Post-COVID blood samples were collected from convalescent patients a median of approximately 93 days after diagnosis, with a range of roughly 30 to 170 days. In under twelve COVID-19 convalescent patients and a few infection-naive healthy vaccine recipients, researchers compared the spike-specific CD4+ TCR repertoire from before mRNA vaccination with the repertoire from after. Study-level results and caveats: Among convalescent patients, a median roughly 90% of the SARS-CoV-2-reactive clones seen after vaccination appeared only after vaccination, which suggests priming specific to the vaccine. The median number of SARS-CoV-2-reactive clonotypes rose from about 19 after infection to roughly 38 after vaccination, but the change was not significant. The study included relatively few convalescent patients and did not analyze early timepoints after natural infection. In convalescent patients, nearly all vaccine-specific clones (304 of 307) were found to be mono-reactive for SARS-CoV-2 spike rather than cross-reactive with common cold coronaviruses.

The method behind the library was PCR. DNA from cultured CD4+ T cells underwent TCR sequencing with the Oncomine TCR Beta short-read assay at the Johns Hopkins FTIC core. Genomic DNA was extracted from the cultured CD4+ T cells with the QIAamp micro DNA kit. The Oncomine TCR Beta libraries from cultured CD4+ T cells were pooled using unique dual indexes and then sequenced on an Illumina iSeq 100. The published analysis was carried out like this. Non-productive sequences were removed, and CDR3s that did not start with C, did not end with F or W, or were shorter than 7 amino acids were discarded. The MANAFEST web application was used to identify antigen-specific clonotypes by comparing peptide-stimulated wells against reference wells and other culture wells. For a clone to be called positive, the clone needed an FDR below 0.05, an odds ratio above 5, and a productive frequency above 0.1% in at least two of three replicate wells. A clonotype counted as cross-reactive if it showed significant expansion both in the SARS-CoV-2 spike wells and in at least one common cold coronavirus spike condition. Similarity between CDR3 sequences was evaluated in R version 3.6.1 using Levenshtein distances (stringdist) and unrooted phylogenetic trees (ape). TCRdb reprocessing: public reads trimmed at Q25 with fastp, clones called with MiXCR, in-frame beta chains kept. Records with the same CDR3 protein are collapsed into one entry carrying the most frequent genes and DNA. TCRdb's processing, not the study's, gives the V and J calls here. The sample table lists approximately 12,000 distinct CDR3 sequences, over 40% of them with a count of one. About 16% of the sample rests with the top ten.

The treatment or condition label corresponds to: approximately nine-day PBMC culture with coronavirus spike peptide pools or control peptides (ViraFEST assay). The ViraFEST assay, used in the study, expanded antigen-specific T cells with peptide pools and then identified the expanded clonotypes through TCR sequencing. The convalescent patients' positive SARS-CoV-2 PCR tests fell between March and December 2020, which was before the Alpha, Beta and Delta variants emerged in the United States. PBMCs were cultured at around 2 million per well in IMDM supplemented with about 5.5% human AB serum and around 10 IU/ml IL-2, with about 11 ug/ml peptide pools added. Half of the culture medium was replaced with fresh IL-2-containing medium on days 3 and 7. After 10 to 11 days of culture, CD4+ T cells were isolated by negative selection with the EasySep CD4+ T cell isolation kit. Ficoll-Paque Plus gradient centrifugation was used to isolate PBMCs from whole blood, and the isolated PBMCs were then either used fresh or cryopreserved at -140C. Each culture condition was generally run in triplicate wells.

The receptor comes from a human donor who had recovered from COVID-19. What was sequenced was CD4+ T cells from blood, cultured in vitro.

The CDR3 protein is CASSFSNPNYGYTF. The base sequence is TGTGCCAGCAGTTTCAGTAACCCTAACTATGGCTACACCTTC. The sequence joins TRBV28 to TRBJ1-2, with the D gene uncertain. Cut back by 3 bases and 0 bases, the V and J ends lie 8 bases apart. CDR3 length: 14 amino acids, cysteine to phenylalanine. The CDR3 DNA has 42 bases and is translated from base 1. As encoded in the germline V gene, CDR1 is MDHEN while CDR2 is SYDVKM.